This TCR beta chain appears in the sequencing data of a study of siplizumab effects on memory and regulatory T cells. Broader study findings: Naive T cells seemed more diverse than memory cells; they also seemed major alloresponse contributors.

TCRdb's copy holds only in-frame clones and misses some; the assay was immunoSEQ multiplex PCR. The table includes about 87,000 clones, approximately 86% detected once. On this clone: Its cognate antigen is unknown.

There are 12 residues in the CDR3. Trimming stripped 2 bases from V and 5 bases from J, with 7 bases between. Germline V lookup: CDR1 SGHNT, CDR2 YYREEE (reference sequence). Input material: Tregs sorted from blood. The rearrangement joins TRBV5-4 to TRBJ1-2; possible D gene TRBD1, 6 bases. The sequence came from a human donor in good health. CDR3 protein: CASSLGGYGYTF. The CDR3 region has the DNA TGTGCCAGCAGCTTAGGGGGGTATGGCTACACCTTC.